This T cell receptor (beta chain) was retrieved from a study of blood T cell repertoires in COVID-19. As for the study in general: Sources were T cells, B-cell-depleted T cells, or PBMCs; the material itself was cDNA or gDNA.

Authors' processing steps: Amplified reference gene primers provided the basis for estimating nucleated cell counts. TCRdb keeps only in-frame clones here, not all; method: immunoSEQ multiplex PCR. Clone size and V and J calls were adopted from that table, with D and trimming inferred from the DNA. Here the sample spans 260,000 or so clones, 87% being singletons. This clone showed up just a few times. Sequenced sample: PBMCs or T cells enriched from blood (not recorded which). This receptor was identified in a woman in her twenties or thirties with acute COVID-19.

This CDR3 reads CASSPDRGHNEQFF. CDR3 bases: TGTGCCAGCAGCCCTGACAGGGGGCACAATGAGCAGTTCTTC. V gene TRBV7-2 combines with J gene TRBJ2-1; TRBD1 matches 10 bases. V shed 5 bases and J 5 bases; nucleotides not matched to a gene: 3. This CDR3 region has 14 residues. Germline loops: CDR1 SGHTA, CDR2 FQGNSA.